A selection of T cell receptor beta chains follows, all from one sample in a study of T cells in Graves' hyperthyroidism and ophthalmopathy. Each CDR3 protein gets one entry after TCRdb re-called the multiplex PCR reads with MiXCR. The data contain roughly 180,000 distinct CDR3 sequences, 15% to 20% of them singletons. Sequences were obtained from blood. These receptor sequences come from a woman aged 50 to 60 with Graves' hyperthyroidism. CDR3s include the opening cysteine and the closing phenylalanine or tryptophan. A D gene is named only where the DNA matches it firmly. Where a row states a size, it is once, few, many or the class of an expanded clone; other rows omit it.

DNA,CDR3,size,V,D,J
TGTGCCAGCAGCTTAACCGGACTTGGAGAGACCCAGTACTTC,CASSLTGLGETQYF,many,TRBV7-3,.,TRBJ2-5
TGTGCCACCAGCGCCCCCGGGACAGGCAATCAGCCCCAGCATTTT,CATSAPGTGNQPQHF,many,TRBV15,TRBD1,TRBJ1-5
TGTGCCACCAGTAGGTCTAGCGGGGGGGAGGAGACCCAGTACTTC,CATSRSSGGEETQYF,many,TRBV24-1,TRBD2,TRBJ2-5
TGTGCCAGCAGCTTAGGCGGGATCGGAGGAGATACGCAGTATTTT,CASSLGGIGGDTQYF,many,TRBV7-8,.,TRBJ2-3
TGTGCCAGCACCTTGGAGCGGGGCAGCACAGATACGCAGTATTTT,CASTLERGSTDTQYF,.,TRBV6-1,TRBD2,TRBJ2-3
TGTGCCACCCGCCCGACGAACGAGGGCATTTACAATGAGCAGTTCTTC,CATRPTNEGIYNEQFF,.,TRBV25-1,.,TRBJ2-1
TGCAGTGCTAGAGATTCAGGCCAGCCACAAGAGACCCAGTACTTC,CSARDSGQPQETQYF,many,TRBV20-1,.,TRBJ2-5
TGTGCCAGCAGCTTAGGGGGGTCGGCTTCCTACGAGCAGTACTTC,CASSLGGSASYEQYF,many,TRBV7-2,.,TRBJ2-7
TGCAGTGTCAGATTCGGGGGGGCTCAGTACAATGAGCAGTTCTTC,CSVRFGGAQYNEQFF,many,TRBV20-1,TRBD2,TRBJ2-1
TGTGCCAGCAGTTTAAGGGGGACCCAGTACTTC,CASSLRGTQYF,many,TRBV28,.,TRBJ2-5
TGTGCCAGCAGCCATGACAGGGCCGAGCAGTACTTC,CASSHDRAEQYF,many,TRBV7-9,TRBD1,TRBJ2-7
TGTGCCAGCAGCTTGGGGGCAGGGACCTATGGCTACACCTTC,CASSLGAGTYGYTF,many,TRBV5-8,.,TRBJ1-2
TGCAGTGCCGGGTGGCTCTATAGCAATCAGCCCCAGCATTTT,CSAGWLYSNQPQHF,many,TRBV20-1,.,TRBJ1-5
TGCGCCAGCAGCTTGGGTTTAGGGAGGCCTAGCACAGATACGCAGTATTTT,CASSLGLGRPSTDTQYF,many,TRBV5-1,.,TRBJ2-3
TGTGCCAGCAGCTTAGACAGGGGTATGGAGACCCAGTACTTC,CASSLDRGMETQYF,many,TRBV11-2,.,TRBJ2-5
TGCAGTGCTAGAGAGCGGGGGGGCACACGAGAGACCCAGTACTTC,CSARERGGTRETQYF,few,TRBV20-1,TRBD2,TRBJ2-5
TGTGCCAGCAGCTCCACTCAGGCGCGGTGGGAGACCCAGTACTTC,CASSSTQARWETQYF,many,TRBV7-9,.,TRBJ2-5
TGTGCCAGCAGTTATGGACAGGAGTACGAGCAGTACTTC,CASSYGQEYEQYF,few,TRBV27,TRBD1,TRBJ2-7
TGTGCCAGCAGTGTTGGCCAGGTGAAGTTTAATGAAAAACTGTTTTTT,CASSVGQVKFNEKLFF,many,TRBV6-1,.,TRBJ1-4
TGTGCCAGCAGTTACTCCCTCGACACAGGAAACACCATATATTTT,CASSYSLDTGNTIYF,many,TRBV6-6,.,TRBJ1-3
TGCGCCAGCAGCTCCAGTTTCTCTGGCGGGAACTACGAGCAGTACTTC,CASSSSFSGGNYEQYF,many,TRBV5-1,.,TRBJ2-7
TGTGCCAGCAGTGAGACTAGCAATCAGCCCCAGCATTTT,CASSETSNQPQHF,.,TRBV2,.,TRBJ1-5
TGTGCCAGTAGTATAGATCTGCGGGAGGGACTGTTTTTT,CASSIDLREGLFF,many,TRBV19,.,TRBJ1-4
TGCAGTGCTAGTTTTATGTTTCGGGACACTGAAGCTTTCTTT,CSASFMFRDTEAFF,once,TRBV20-1,.,TRBJ1-1
TGTGCCAGCCAGGGGAACACTGAAGCTTTCTTT,CASQGNTEAFF,many,TRBV6-1,.,TRBJ1-1
TGTGCCAGCAGTTTAGCCGTCGAGACCCAGTACTTC,CASSLAVETQYF,many,TRBV12-3/TRBV12-4,.,TRBJ2-5
TGTGCCAGCAGTTTAACTAGGTCGATATCACCCCTCCACTTT,CASSLTRSISPLHF,few,TRBV27,.,TRBJ1-6
TGTGCCAGCAGCTTAGAGACAACACTCACTGAGCAGTTCTTC,CASSLETTLTEQFF,many,TRBV11-2,.,TRBJ2-1
TGTGCCAGTAGTATTAAGGGACTCCGAAATTCACCCCTCCACTTT,CASSIKGLRNSPLHF,.,TRBV19,.,TRBJ1-6
TGTGCCAGCAGCTTCTTTCCTGTGAGTGCGACTAATGAAAAACTGTTTTTT,CASSFFPVSATNEKLFF,few,TRBV7-2,.,TRBJ1-4
TGTGCCAGCAGCGTAGGGGTTGCGGGCGCGAACACTGAAGCTCTCTTT,CASSVGVAGANTEALF,.,TRBV9,.,TRBJ1-1
TGCGCCAGCAGTGAGTCGAGGCTAGCGGGAGTCTACGAGCAGTACTTC,CASSESRLAGVYEQYF,many,TRBV10-2,TRBD2,TRBJ2-7
TGTGCCAGCAGAAGGGGGCGGATTGACAATGAGCAGTTCTTC,CASRRGRIDNEQFF,once,TRBV6-1,TRBD1,TRBJ2-1
TGTGCCAGCAGTTTACGCCGCCAGCAAGAGACCCAGTACTTC,CASSLRRQQETQYF,many,TRBV12-3/TRBV12-4,.,TRBJ2-5
TGTGCCAGCCGGACTAGCGGGGTCCGAAACAATGAGCAGTTCTTC,CASRTSGVRNNEQFF,.,TRBV25-1,TRBD2,TRBJ2-1
TGCAGTGCTACCTCCGGGACAGGGATTTTGGCGGAACTGTTTTTT,CSATSGTGILAELFF,many,TRBV20-1,TRBD1,TRBJ1-4
TGTGCCAGTAGTATTTCACGGGGGAAGGGGGATACGCAGTATTTT,CASSISRGKGDTQYF,many,TRBV19,.,TRBJ2-3
TGTGCCAGTAGTCGATTTTATCCCCAGGGCCTCGGCGGCTACACCTTC,CASSRFYPQGLGGYTF,many,TRBV19,.,TRBJ1-2
TGTGCCAGCAGCGCCCTAGCGGGGGGGGTCAATGAGCAGTTCTTC,CASSALAGGVNEQFF,many,TRBV7-6,TRBD2,TRBJ2-1
TGTGCCAGCAGCGTACGATTGGTGCCTGCCGTCACAGATACGCAGTATTTT,CASSVRLVPAVTDTQYF,many,TRBV7-2,.,TRBJ2-3
TGTGCCAGTAGTATCCGGGGGGGCGCAGAGGGTGAAGCTTTCTTT,CASSIRGGAEGEAFF,.,TRBV19,.,TRBJ1-1
TGTGCCAGCAGAGACACCTTAAACTATGGCTACACCTTC,CASRDTLNYGYTF,many,TRBV2,.,TRBJ1-2
TGTGCCAGTGCAAACGTGGCCCATCAGCCCCAGCATTTT,CASANVAHQPQHF,many,TRBV19,.,TRBJ1-5
TGCAGTGCTAGGTGGCCTTATAAGGGCAGGAACACTGAAGCTTTCTTT,CSARWPYKGRNTEAFF,many,TRBV20-1,.,TRBJ1-1
TGTGCCAGTAGTATTGGGCAGGTGCACTCTGGGGCCAACGTCCTGACTTTC,CASSIGQVHSGANVLTF,many,TRBV19,.,TRBJ2-6
TGCAGTGCTAGGGATATCGGACTTTACAATGAGCAGTTCTTC,CSARDIGLYNEQFF,many,TRBV20-1,.,TRBJ2-1
TGTGCCAGCAGTTACGGGGGGGCTTTCGGGGATGAGCAGTTCTTC,CASSYGGAFGDEQFF,many,TRBV6-7,.,TRBJ2-1
TGTGCCAGCAGCCGAGTCGCGCATCAGCCCCAGCATTTT,CASSRVAHQPQHF,many,TRBV12-3/TRBV12-4,.,TRBJ1-5
TGTGCCAGCAGCTTAGGAGCACTCAATGAGCAGTTCTTC,CASSLGALNEQFF,.,TRBV7-2,.,TRBJ2-1
TGTGCCAGCAGCCATAGCGGAGCCCAGCTTGGCGAGCAGTTCTTC,CASSHSGAQLGEQFF,.,TRBV7-9,.,TRBJ2-1
TGTGCCAGCAGCGTACGCCTGAACACTGAAGCTTTCTTT,CASSVRLNTEAFF,.,TRBV9,.,TRBJ1-1
TGCAGTGCTAGAGGCGAGATTCGGAACACTGAAGCTTTCTTT,CSARGEIRNTEAFF,many,TRBV20-1,.,TRBJ1-1